The clone carrying this T cell receptor (beta chain) was picked up many times. Its specificity is not known. Germline-derived CDR1 and CDR2 are GTSNPN and SVGIG (reference sequence). Trimming removed 8 bases at V and 4 bases at J, with 17 bases between. The CDR3 totals 13 residues. TCRdb re-analysed the 5' RACE reads in MiXCR, keeping a single row per CDR3 protein. Of under 700,000 distinct CDR3 sequences listed, around 16% are singletons. The data stem from a study of T cells after yellow fever vaccination. Study-wide findings and caveats: The secondary response showed a weaker magnitude and a faster peak, day 5 versus 15. Most clones from primary vaccination were detected again post-booster (roughly 96% CD4, approximately 90% CD8). Within FACS-sorted repertoires, abundant clonotypes contaminating from the bulk population could be present.

The receptor was derived from a man aged 18 to 30 who received the YFV17D yellow fever vaccine. The source was PBMCs, collected about 5 days after the first yellow fever vaccination. The rearrangement joins TRBV30 to TRBJ1-2, with D possibly TRBD1 on 6 matching bases. The chain's CDR3 is CALETAQGYGYTF. The CDR3 DNA reads TGTGCCCTGGAAACGGCACAGGGCTATGGCTACACCTTC.